Below are 25 T cell receptor beta chains sequenced from a single sample in a study of shared clonotypes between healthy human individuals. Naive CD8 cells were CD45RO-negative, positively selected for CCR7, excluding terminally differentiated effector memory CD45RA+ cells. The data were produced by immunoSEQ multiplex PCR, yet TCRdb's version contains in-frame clones alone and is incomplete. This table has 630,000 or so clones, 98% appearing once. Input material: naive CD8+ T cells sorted from blood. The receptor source for this set is a man between 25 and 39 years old in good health.

This sequence joins TRBV28 and TRBJ1-1, with a possible D match to TRBD1 (5 bases). The germline V and J ends were trimmed by 1 base and 5 bases, with 11 bases remaining between them. This CDR3 comprises 14 residues. Per germline, CDR1 MDHEN and CDR2 SYDVKM. The CDR3 loop reads CASSLYLGDTEAFF. The CDR3 region has the DNA TGTGCCAGCAGTTTATATTTGGGGGATACTGAAGCTTTCTTT.

The chain's CDR3 is CASSLWEFTEAFF. The CDR3 DNA reads as TGTGCCAGCAGCTTATGGGAGTTCACTGAAGCTTTCTTT. The genes are TRBV7-6 and TRBJ1-1; D is unclear. The CDR3 spans 13 residues. From germline, CDR1 is SGHVS and CDR2 FNYEAQ. V lost 2 bases, J lost 4 bases, and 8 bases lay in between.

The CDR3 spells CASSQEENRGNEQFF. CDR3 in DNA: TGCGCCAGCAGCCAAGAAGAGAATAGAGGGAATGAGCAGTTCTTC. The rearrangement uses TRBV4-3 and TRBJ2-1; D is possibly TRBD2 (5 bases). This CDR3 is built from 15 residues. Germline V CDR1 and CDR2: LGHNA, YSLEER. V was pared by 0 bases and J by 7 bases, with 13 bases between.

The CDR3 DNA is TGTGCCAGCAGCTTAGGGGGGACAGGGACCATGAACACTGAAGCTTTCTTT. Translation gives CASSLGGTGTMNTEAFF. The V gene is TRBV7-9, the J gene TRBJ1-1; 9 bases line up with TRBD1. This CDR3 has 17 amino acids. CDR1 is SEHNR and CDR2 is FQNEAQ in the germline V gene (reference sequence). V lost 1 base, J lost 0 bases, and 6 bases stayed unmatched.

The J gene is TRBJ2-1, the V gene TRBV9, with TRBD2 matching over 11 bases. This CDR3 is 17 amino acids long. CDR1 SGDLS and CDR2 YYNGEE come from the germline V gene. Unmatched junction bases numbered 15, after V lost 4 bases and J lost 9 bases. This CDR3 is CASSPRRLAGGGGEQFF. The CDR3 bases are TGTGCCAGCAGCCCCCGCCGGTTAGCGGGAGGGGGGGGTGAGCAGTTCTTC.

V and J are TRBV19 and TRBJ1-2; no clear D gene. This CDR3 has 13 residues. V lost 3 bases, J lost 0 bases, and 5 bases lay in between. Germline V gene lookup returns CDR1 LNHDA and CDR2 SQIVND (reference sequence). CDR3 nucleotide sequence: TGTGCCAGTAGTATCCCACCTAACTATGGCTACACCTTC. Its translation: CASSIPPNYGYTF.

This clone appeared a single time. The chain uses TRBV7-9 and TRBJ1-1; D remains ambiguous. V was shortened by 2 bases and J by 3 bases, with 10 bases between the two germline ends. The CDR3 has 14 amino acids. Germline V CDR1 and CDR2: SEHNR, FQNEAQ (reference sequence). The CDR3, as DNA: TGTGCCAGCAGCTTATATCCAGAAGACACTGAAGCTTTCTTT. Amino acids: CASSLYPEDTEAFF.

The rearrangement joins TRBV15 to TRBJ2-1; D ambiguous. The CDR3 has 13 amino acids. In germline, CDR1 is LNHNV, CDR2 YYDKDF (reference sequence). The V gene lost 3 bases and the J gene lost 2 bases, with 5 bases spanning the gap. The CDR3 reads CATSSTAYNEQFF. The CDR3 bases are TGTGCCACCAGCAGTACCGCCTACAATGAGCAGTTCTTC.

V usage is TRBV9 and J usage is TRBJ2-1; 8 bases are a match to TRBD2. The CDR3 is made up of 16 amino acids. With V trimmed by 0 bases and J by 4 bases, 6 bases remained unmatched. Germline V gene lookup returns CDR1 SGDLS and CDR2 YYNGEE. CDR3 coding DNA: TGTGCCAGCAGCGTAGTGATAGCGGGGACGTACAATGAGCAGTTCTTC. It codes for CASSVVIAGTYNEQFF.

The chain has TRBV6-5 and TRBJ1-1; no definite D call. In germline, CDR1 is MNHEY, CDR2 SVGAGI. Trimming pared 0 bases from V and 6 bases from J, leaving 11 bases between. The CDR3 has 14 residues. CDR3 nucleotides: TGTGCCAGCAGTTACTCGATATTTGGATCTGAAGCTTTCTTT. It encodes CASSYSIFGSEAFF.

The chain is built from TRBV27 and TRBJ1-2; a possible D gene is TRBD1 (5 bases). CDR1 is MNHEY and CDR2 is SMNVEV in the germline V gene (reference sequence). CDR3 length: 12 residues. The V gene lost 5 bases and the J gene lost 7 bases, with 11 bases spanning the gap. The CDR3 here is CASSESGLGYTF. The CDR3 DNA reads as TGTGCCAGCAGTGAGTCAGGGCTTGGCTACACCTTC.

This chain connects TRBV4-3 to TRBJ2-7; D is unresolved. The CDR3 runs 16 residues. Between the trimmed V and J ends, which lost 0 bases and 0 bases, there was a span of 12 bases. Germline V gene data show CDR1 as LGHNA and CDR2 as YSLEER. The CDR3 here is CASSQDRSRSSYEQYF. The DNA for the CDR3 is TGCGCCAGCAGCCAAGATCGCAGCAGAAGCTCCTACGAGCAGTACTTC.

The chain is built from TRBV5-1 and TRBJ2-5, with a weak D call TRBD1 (6 bases). With 0 bases removed from V and 2 bases from J, the gap between germline ends came to 11 bases. This CDR3 spans 15 amino acids. The V gene's germline CDR1 is SGHRS and CDR2 YFSETQ. The CDR3 protein is CASSLGKTGQETQYF. CDR3 DNA sequence: TGCGCCAGCAGCTTGGGAAAAACAGGGCAAGAGACCCAGTACTTC.

This chain connects TRBV27 to TRBJ1-2, with 7 bases fitting TRBD1. The V and J ends lost 2 bases and 6 bases, in that order; junction bases with no gene match: 6. CDR1 and CDR2 (germline): MNHEY, SMNVEV (reference sequence). CDR3 length equals 14 residues. This CDR3 is CASSLAQGHDGYTF. The CDR3 bases are TGTGCCAGCAGTTTAGCACAGGGGCATGATGGCTACACCTTC.

To note about this clone: Other DNA sequences in the sample encode the same CDR3. The chain is built from TRBV27 and TRBJ2-7; D gene uncertain. The CDR3 consists of 15 residues. V was pared by 0 bases and J by 0 bases, with 9 bases between. Germline lookup yields CDR1 MNHEY and CDR2 SMNVEV (reference sequence). The CDR3 region has the DNA TGTGCCAGCAGTTTATCGACGGCCAGCTCCTACGAGCAGTACTTC. This codes for CASSLSTASSYEQYF.

This clone has just one count. The chain uses TRBV27 and TRBJ2-5, with 12 bases lining up with TRBD2. V shed 6 bases, J shed 4 bases, and the junction held 9 bases outside the gene matches. CDR3 length: 16 residues. CDR1 and CDR2 (germline): MNHEY, SMNVEV (reference sequence). CDR3 in DNA: TGTGCCAGCAGCCTAGCGGGAGGGGAGAGAGGAGAGACCCAGTACTTC. Translation gives CASSLAGGERGETQYF.

The chain links TRBV6-1 to TRBJ2-1, with D tentatively TRBD2 (6 bases). The V end was cut by 3 bases, the J end by 9 bases, with 12 bases between. The CDR3 covers 13 residues. Germline V gene sequence: CDR1 MNHNS, CDR2 SASEGT. Written as DNA, the CDR3 is TGTGCCAGCAGTGATATGGGGCGGGGTGAGCAGTTCTTC. Translated, it gives CASSDMGRGEQFF.

The rearrangement links TRBV29-1 to TRBJ1-1, with D uncertain. The CDR3 runs 13 residues. Trimming removed 0 bases at V and 2 bases at J, with 7 bases between. Germline assignment: CDR1 SQVTM and CDR2 ANQGSEA. The CDR3 sequence is CSVEDSFNTEAFF. The CDR3 DNA is TGCAGCGTTGAAGATTCATTTAACACTGAAGCTTTCTTT. Drawing the rest from reference TRBV29-1 and TRBJ1-1, the complete variable domain is SAVISQKPSRDICQRGTSLTIQCQVDSQVTMMFWYRQQPGQSLTLIATANQGSEATYESGFVIDKFPISRPNLTFSTLTVSNMSPEDSSIYLCSVEDSFNTEAFFGQGTRLTVV.

The DNA of the CDR3 is TGTGCCAGCCAACTCACAGGGAACTACGAGCAGTACTTC. Its protein product is CASQLTGNYEQYF. The rearrangement joins TRBV2 to TRBJ2-7; tentative D call: TRBD1 (6 bases). V was shortened by 8 bases and J by 3 bases, with 14 bases between the two germline ends. CDR1 and CDR2 (germline): SNHLY, FYNNEI. CDR3 length: 13 residues.

The rearrangement joins TRBV2 to TRBJ2-1; 11 bases are shared with TRBD2. The CDR3 contains 16 residues. The junction had 8 bases not matched to a gene; V was cut back by 4 bases and J by 6 bases. The V gene's germline CDR1 is SNHLY and CDR2 FYNNEI. The chain's CDR3 is CASSVPTSGSGNEQFF. CDR3 nucleotides: TGTGCCAGCAGTGTCCCCACTAGCGGGAGCGGCAATGAGCAGTTCTTC.

This chain uses TRBV7-6 with TRBJ2-3; a possible D gene is TRBD2 (7 bases). The CDR3 totals 18 residues. V gave up 5 bases and J gave up 0 bases, with 21 bases separating them. Germline CDR1 is SGHVS and CDR2 is FNYEAQ. For the CDR3, the DNA is TGTGCCAGCAGCAAGCGTCTTCAGGGAGGGGGAAGCACAGATACGCAGTATTTT. Protein sequence: CASSKRLQGGGSTDTQYF.

The rearrangement uses TRBV25-1 and TRBJ2-7; no clear D gene. V lost 1 base and J lost 6, with 4 bases in between. The germline gives CDR1 MGHDK, CDR2 SYGVNS. The CDR3 loop spans 11 amino acids. CDR3 in DNA: TGTGCCAGCAGTGAATTTTCCGAGCAGTACTTC. Translated: CASSEFSEQYF.

The chain carries TRBV19 and TRBJ1-5, with D perhaps matching TRBD1 (6 bases). V lost 5 bases and J 7 bases, leaving 15 bases between the germline ends. CDR3 length equals 14 residues. The germline V gene encodes CDR1 LNHDA and CDR2 SQIVND (reference sequence). The CDR3 nucleotides are TGTGCCAGTAGTTCTACAGGGAGTGCGCAGCCCCAGCATTTT. Its translation is CASSSTGSAQPQHF.

The chain recombines TRBV9 with TRBJ2-1; D perhaps matches TRBD1 (6 bases). This CDR3 spans 15 amino acids. CDR1 is SGDLS, CDR2 YYNGEE, per germline. The V end lost 4 bases, the J end lost 3 bases, and 14 bases lay between the germline ends. The CDR3 coding sequence is TGTGCCAGCAGCCCCGGACAGACAAACTACAATGAGCAGTTCTTC. This sequence encodes CASSPGQTNYNEQFF.

This chain connects TRBV6-6 to TRBJ2-3; 7 nucleotides match TRBD2. Germline V gene lookup returns CDR1 MNHNY and CDR2 SVGAGI (reference sequence). The CDR3 has 16 amino acids. The J segment lost 6 bases and the V segment lost 0 bases, leaving 9 bases of the junction unmatched. The CDR3 sequence: CASSYSAGDSLDTQYF. CDR3 coding DNA: TGTGCCAGCAGTTACTCGGCGGGGGATTCTCTGGATACGCAGTATTTT.